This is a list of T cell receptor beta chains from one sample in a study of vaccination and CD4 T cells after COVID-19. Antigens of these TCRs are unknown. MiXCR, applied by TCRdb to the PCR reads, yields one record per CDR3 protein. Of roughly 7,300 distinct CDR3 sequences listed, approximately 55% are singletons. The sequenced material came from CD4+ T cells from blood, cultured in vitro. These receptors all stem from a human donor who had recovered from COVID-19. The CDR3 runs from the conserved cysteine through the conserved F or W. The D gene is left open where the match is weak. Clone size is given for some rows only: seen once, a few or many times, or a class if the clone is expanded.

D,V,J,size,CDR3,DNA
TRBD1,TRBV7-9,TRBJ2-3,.,CASSLTGGGQYF,TGTGCCAGCAGCTTAACAGGGGGTGGGCAGTATTTT
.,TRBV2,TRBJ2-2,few,CASGTAGLVDAGELFF,TGTGCCAGCGGGACGGCGGGGTTGGTCGACGCCGGGGAGCTGTTTTTT
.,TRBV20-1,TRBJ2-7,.,CSARAGQSYEQYF,TGCAGTGCTAGAGCTGGACAGTCCTACGAGCAGTACTTC
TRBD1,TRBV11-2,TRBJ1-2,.,CASSTTHRGPNGYTF,TGTGCCAGCAGCACGACCCACAGGGGACCTAACGGCTACACCTTC
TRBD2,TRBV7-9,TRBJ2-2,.,CASSLLADTGELFF,TGCGCCAGCAGCTTACTAGCGGACACCGGGGAGCTGTTTTTT
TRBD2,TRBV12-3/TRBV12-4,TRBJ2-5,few,CASSSWTSGRADIETQYF,TGTGCCAGCAGTTCGTGGACTAGCGGGAGGGCCGATATTGAGACCCAGTACTTC
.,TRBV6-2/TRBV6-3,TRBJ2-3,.,CASVDSPPTDTQYF,TGTGCCAGTGTAGACTCCCCGCCCACAGATACGCAGTATTTT
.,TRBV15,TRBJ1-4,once,CATSRDLWPGSEKLFF,TGTGCCACCAGCAGAGATCTCTGGCCGGGTTCTGAAAAACTGTTTTTT
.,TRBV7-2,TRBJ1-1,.,CASSLRRGSTTEAFF,TGTGCCAGCAGCTTAAGGCGGGGGTCGACCACTGAAGCTTTCTTT
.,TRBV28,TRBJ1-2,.,CASSLLVGLQVGGYTF,TGTGCCAGCAGTTTATTGGTTGGGTTACAAGTAGGTGGCTACACCTTC
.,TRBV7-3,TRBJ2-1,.,CASSLNQGSGNEQFF,TGTGCCAGCAGCTTAAATCAGGGGTCGGGCAATGAGCAGTTCTTC
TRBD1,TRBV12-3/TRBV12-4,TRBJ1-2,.,CASRTGAAYGYTF,TGTGCCAGCAGGACAGGGGCGGCCTATGGCTACACCTTC
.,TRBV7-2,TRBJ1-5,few,CASSFGINQPQHF,TGTGCCAGCAGCTTTGGCATTAATCAGCCCCAGCATTTT
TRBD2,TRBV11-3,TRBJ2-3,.,CASSLALAGPSTDTQYF,TGTGCCAGCAGCTTAGCTCTAGCGGGACCTAGCACAGATACGCAGTATTTT
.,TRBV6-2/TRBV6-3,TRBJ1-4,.,CASSSAGETNEKLFF,TGTGCCAGCAGTTCCGCAGGGGAAACTAATGAAAAACTGTTTTTT
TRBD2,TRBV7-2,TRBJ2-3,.,CASSPGRGTQYF,TGTGCCAGCAGCCCGGGGAGGGGTACGCAGTATTTT
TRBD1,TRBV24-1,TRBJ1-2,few,CATSDPGQGVYGYTF,TGTGCCACCAGTGACCCAGGACAGGGAGTCTATGGCTACACCTTC
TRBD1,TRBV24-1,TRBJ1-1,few,CATSDFPDRDTEAFF,TGTGCCACCAGTGATTTCCCGGACAGGGACACTGAAGCTTTCTTT
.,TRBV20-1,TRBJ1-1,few,CSANLGQNTEAFF,TGCAGTGCTAACCTGGGACAGAACACTGAAGCTTTCTTT
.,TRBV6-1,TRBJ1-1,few,CASGPTRGTEAFF,TGTGCCAGCGGACCGACTCGGGGAACTGAAGCTTTCTTT
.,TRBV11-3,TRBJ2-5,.,CASSHRQAGRETQYF,TGTGCCAGCAGCCACCGCCAGGCGGGGCGGGAGACCCAGTACTTC
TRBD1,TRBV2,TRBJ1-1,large,CASSEAQGARTEAFF,TGTGCCAGCAGTGAAGCGCAGGGGGCGCGTACTGAAGCTTTCTTT